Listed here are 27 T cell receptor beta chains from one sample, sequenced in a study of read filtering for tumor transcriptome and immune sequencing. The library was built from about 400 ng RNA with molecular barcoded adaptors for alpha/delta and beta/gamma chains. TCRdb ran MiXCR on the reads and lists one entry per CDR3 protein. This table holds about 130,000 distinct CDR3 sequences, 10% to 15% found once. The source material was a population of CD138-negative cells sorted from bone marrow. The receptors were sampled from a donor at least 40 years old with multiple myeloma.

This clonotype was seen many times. The CDR3 nucleotides read TGTGCCAGCAGTGACCCGGGACAGAGCACAGATACGCAGTATTTT. It translates to CASSDPGQSTDTQYF. V usage is TRBV6-4 and J usage is TRBJ2-3, with 7 bases matching TRBD1. Germline CDR1 is MRHNA and CDR2 is SNTAGT. This CDR3 region has 15 residues. V shed 2 bases and J 0 bases; nucleotides not matched to a gene: 2.

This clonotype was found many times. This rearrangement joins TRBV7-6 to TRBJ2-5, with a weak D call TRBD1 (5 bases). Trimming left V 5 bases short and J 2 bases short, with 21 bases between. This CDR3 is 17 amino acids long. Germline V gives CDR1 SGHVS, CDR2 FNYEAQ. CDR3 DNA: TGTGCCAGCAGCCCCGCTAGGGCGACAGCAGTACAAGAGACCCAGTACTTC. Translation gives CASSPARATAVQETQYF.

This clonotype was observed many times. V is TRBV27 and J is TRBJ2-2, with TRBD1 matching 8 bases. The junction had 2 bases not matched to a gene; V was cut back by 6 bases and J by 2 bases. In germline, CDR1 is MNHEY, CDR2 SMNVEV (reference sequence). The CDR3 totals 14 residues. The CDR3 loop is CASRTGANTGELFF. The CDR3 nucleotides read TGTGCCAGCAGGACAGGGGCCAACACCGGGGAGCTGTTTTTT.

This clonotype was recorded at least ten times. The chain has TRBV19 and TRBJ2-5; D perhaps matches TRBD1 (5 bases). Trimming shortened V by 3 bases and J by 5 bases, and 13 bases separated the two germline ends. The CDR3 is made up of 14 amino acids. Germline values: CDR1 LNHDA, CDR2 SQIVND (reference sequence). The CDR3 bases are TGTGCCAGTAGTATGGGGCCCGTGGGCGAGACCCAGTACTTC. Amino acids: CASSMGPVGETQYF.

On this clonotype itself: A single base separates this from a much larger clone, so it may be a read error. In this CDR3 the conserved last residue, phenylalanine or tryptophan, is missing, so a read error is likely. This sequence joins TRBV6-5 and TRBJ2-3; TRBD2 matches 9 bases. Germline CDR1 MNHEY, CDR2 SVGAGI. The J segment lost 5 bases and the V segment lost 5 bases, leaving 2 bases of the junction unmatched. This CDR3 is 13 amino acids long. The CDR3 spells CASSRTSEDTQYV. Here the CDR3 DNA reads TGTGCCAGCAGTCGGACTAGCGAAGATACGCAGTATGTT.

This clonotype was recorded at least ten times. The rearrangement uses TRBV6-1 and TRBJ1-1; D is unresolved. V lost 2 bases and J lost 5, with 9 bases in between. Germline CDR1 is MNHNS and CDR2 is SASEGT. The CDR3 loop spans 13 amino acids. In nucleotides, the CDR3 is TGTGCCAGCAGTGAAAGCCCGGGGACTGAAGCTTTCTTT. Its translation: CASSESPGTEAFF.

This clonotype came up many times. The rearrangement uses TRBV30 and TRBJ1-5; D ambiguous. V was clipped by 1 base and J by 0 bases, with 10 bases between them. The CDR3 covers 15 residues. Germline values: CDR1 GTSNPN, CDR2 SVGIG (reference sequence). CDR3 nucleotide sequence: TGTGCCTGGAGTGCCGAGGCAGATAGCAATCAGCCCCAGCATTTT. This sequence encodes CAWSAEADSNQPQHF.

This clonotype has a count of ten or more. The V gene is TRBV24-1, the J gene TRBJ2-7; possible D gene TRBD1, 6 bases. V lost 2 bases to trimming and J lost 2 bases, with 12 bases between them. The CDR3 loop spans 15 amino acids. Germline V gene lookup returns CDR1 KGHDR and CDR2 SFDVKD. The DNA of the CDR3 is TGTGCCACCAGTGATTCCAGGGGATACGCCTACGAGCAGTACTTC. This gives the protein CATSDSRGYAYEQYF.

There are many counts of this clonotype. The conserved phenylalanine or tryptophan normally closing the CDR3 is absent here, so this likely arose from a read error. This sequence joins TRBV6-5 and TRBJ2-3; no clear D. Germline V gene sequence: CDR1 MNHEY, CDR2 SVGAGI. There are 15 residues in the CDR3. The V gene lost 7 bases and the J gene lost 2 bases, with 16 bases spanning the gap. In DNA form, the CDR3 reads TGTGCCAGCATTCGCGGAGCAGATTCCACAGATACGCAGTATTAT. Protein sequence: CASIRGADSTDTQYY.

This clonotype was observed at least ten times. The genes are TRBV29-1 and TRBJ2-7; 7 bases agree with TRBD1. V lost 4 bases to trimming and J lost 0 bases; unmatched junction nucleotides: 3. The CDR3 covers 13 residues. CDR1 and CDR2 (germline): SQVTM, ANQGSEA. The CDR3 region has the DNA TGCAGCGTTGTGGACAGGTACTCCTACGAGCAGTACTTC. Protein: CSVVDRYSYEQYF.

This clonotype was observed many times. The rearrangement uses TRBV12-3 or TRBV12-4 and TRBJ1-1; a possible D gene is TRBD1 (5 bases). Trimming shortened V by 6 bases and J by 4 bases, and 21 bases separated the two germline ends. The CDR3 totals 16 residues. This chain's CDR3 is CASRISSGQRGTEAFF. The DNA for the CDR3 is TGTGCCAGCAGAATCTCCTCGGGGCAGCGGGGCACTGAAGCTTTCTTT.

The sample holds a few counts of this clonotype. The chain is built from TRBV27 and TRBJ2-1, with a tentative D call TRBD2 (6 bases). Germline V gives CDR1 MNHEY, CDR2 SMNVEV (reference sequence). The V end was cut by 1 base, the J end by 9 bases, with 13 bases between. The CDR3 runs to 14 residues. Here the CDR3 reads CASSLYGARGEQFF. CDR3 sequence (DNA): TGTGCCAGCAGTTTATATGGGGCGCGGGGTGAGCAGTTCTTC.

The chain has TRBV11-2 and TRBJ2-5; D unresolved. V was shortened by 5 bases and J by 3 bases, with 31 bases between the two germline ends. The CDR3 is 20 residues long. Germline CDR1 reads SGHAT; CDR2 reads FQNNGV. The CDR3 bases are TGTGCCAGCAGCCACCCCCGAGACACGCCGGGCGGCGGAACCGAAGAGACCCAGTACTTC. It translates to CASSHPRDTPGGGTEETQYF.

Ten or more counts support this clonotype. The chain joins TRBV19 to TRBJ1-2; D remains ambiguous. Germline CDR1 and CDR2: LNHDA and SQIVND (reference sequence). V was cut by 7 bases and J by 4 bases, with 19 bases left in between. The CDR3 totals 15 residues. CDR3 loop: CASTTSSRDAYGYTF. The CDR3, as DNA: TGTGCCAGTACCACCTCGAGTCGCGACGCCTATGGCTACACCTTC.

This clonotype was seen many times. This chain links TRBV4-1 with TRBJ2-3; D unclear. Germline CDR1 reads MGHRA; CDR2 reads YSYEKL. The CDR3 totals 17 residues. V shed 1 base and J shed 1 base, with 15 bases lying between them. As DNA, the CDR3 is TGCGCCAGCAGCCAAGCCCCGGACGGCTATCGCACAGATACGCAGTATTTT. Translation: CASSQAPDGYRTDTQYF.

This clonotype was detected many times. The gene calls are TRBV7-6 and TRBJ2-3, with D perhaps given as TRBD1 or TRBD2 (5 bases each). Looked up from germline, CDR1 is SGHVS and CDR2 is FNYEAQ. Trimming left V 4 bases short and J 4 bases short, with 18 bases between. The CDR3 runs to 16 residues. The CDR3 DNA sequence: TGTGCCAGCAGCTCAATGGGGGTCGGTGGAGCAGATACGCAGTATTTT. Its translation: CASSSMGVGGADTQYF.

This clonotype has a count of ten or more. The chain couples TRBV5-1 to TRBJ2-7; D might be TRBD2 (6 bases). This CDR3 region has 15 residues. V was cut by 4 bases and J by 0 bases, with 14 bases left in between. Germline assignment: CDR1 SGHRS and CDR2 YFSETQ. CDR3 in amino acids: CASSVRDSSSYEQYF. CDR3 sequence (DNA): TGCGCCAGCAGCGTCCGGGACTCGAGCTCCTACGAGCAGTACTTC.

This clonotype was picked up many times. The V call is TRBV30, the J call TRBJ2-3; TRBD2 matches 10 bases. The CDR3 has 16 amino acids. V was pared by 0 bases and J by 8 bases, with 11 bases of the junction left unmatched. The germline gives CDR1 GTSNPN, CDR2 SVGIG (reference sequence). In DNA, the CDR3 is TGTGCCTGGAGTGTCGGTCTAGCGGGAGAATGGAGTACGCAGTATTTT. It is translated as CAWSVGLAGEWSTQYF. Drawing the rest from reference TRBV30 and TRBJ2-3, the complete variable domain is SQTIHQWPATLVQPVGSPLSLECTVEGTSNPNLYWYRQAAGRGLQLLFYSVGIGQISSEVPQNLSASRPQDRQFILSSKKLLLSDSGFYLCAWSVGLAGEWSTQYFGPGTRLTVL.

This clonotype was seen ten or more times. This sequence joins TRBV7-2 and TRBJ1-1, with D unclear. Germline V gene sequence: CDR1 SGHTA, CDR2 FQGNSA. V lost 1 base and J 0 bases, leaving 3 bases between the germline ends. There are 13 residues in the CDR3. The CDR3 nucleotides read TGTGCCAGCAGCTTAGTGGTGAACACTGAAGCTTTCTTT. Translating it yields CASSLVVNTEAFF.

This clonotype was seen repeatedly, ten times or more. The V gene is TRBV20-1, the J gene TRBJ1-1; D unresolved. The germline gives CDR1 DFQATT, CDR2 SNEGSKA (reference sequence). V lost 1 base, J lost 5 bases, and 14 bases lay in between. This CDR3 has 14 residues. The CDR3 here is CSARAQVRATEAFF. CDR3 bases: TGCAGTGCTAGAGCCCAAGTGAGGGCGACTGAAGCTTTCTTT.

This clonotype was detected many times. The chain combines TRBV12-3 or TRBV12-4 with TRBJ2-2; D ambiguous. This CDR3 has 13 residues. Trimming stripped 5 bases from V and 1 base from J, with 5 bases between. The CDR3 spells CASSQRNTGELFF. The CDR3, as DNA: TGTGCCAGCAGTCAAAGGAACACCGGGGAGCTGTTTTTT.

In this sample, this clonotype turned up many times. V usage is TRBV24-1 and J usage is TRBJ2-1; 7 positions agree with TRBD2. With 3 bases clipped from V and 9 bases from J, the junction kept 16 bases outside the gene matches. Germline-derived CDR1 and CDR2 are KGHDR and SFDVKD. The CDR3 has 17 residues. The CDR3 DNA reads TGTGCCACCAGTGATCCGTCCGCTAGCGGAACGGACGGTGAGCAGTTCTTC. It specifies CATSDPSASGTDGEQFF.

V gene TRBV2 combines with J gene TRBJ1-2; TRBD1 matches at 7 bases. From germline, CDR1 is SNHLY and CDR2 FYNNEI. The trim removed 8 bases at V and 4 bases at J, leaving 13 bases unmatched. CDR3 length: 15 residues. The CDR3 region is CASGAGQRIAYGYTF. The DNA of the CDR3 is TGTGCCAGCGGAGCGGGACAGCGTATCGCCTATGGCTACACCTTC.

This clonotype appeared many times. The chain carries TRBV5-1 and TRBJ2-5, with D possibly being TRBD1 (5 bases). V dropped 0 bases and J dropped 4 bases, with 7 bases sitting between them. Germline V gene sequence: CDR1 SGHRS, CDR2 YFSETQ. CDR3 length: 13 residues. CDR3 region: CASSLEQGETQYF. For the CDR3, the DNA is TGCGCCAGCAGCTTGGAGCAGGGAGAGACCCAGTACTTC.

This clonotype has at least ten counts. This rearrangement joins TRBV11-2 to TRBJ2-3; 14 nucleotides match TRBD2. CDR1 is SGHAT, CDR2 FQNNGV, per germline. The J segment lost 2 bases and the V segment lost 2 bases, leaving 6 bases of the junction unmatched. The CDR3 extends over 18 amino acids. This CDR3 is CASSLRGTSGGTTDTQYF. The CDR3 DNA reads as TGTGCCAGCAGCTTACGGGGGACTAGCGGGGGAACCACAGATACGCAGTATTTT.

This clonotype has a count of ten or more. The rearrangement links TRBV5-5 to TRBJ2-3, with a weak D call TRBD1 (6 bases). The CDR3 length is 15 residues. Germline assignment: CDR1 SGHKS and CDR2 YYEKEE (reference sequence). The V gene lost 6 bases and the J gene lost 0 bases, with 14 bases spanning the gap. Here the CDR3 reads CASKLGGGSTDTQYF. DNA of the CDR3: TGTGCCAGCAAGCTTGGGGGCGGGAGCACAGATACGCAGTATTTT.

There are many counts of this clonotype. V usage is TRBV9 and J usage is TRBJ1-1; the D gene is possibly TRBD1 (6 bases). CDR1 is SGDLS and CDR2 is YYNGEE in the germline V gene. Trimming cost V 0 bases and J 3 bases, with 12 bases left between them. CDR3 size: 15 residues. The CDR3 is CASSVAGGGHTEAFF. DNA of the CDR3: TGTGCCAGCAGCGTAGCGGGAGGGGGGCACACTGAAGCTTTCTTT.